One and the same sample provided the 4 T cell receptor beta chains below, sequenced in a study of blood T cell repertoires in COVID-19. Produced via immunoSEQ multiplex PCR; TCRdb's table is partial and in-frame only. The sample holds over 140,000 clones, around 78% seen once. Sequenced sample: peripheral blood. The receptors derive from an elderly woman with active or convalescent COVID-19.

The chain couples TRBV6-5 to TRBJ2-3; TRBD1 matches 9 bases. The V segment lost 3 bases and the J segment 5 bases; nucleotides outside the gene matches: 3. The CDR3 contains 14 residues. Germline CDR1 and CDR2: MNHEY and SVGAGI. In DNA form, the CDR3 reads TGTGCCAGCAGTTATCGACAGGGGGGAGATACGCAGTATTTT. Its protein product is CASSYRQGGDTQYF.

The V and J genes are TRBV28 and TRBJ1-2; tentatively, D is TRBD1 (6 bases). The CDR3 contains 17 residues. From germline, CDR1 is MDHEN and CDR2 SYDVKM. V lost 6 bases and J lost 7, with 27 bases in between. In nucleotides, the CDR3 is TGTGCCAGCAGCACTTTTGGGGGGGCCACTATGTCATTTGGCTACACCTTC. It encodes CASSTFGGATMSFGYTF.

The chain couples TRBV7-8 to TRBJ2-3; 9 bases agree with TRBD2. Looked up from germline, CDR1 is SGHVS and CDR2 is FQNEAQ. The CDR3 totals 15 residues. V trimming: 3 bases; J trimming: 2 bases; junction bases outside the gene matches: 3. DNA of the CDR3: TGTGCCAGCAGCTTGCGGGGGGGCATCACAGATACGCAGTATTTT. It is translated as CASSLRGGITDTQYF.

This clone was recorded a few times. CDR3 sequence: CASSLDGAGYNEKLFF. The CDR3 region has the DNA TGTGCCAGCAGCTTAGATGGCGCAGGGTATAATGAAAAACTGTTTTTT. The rearrangement uses TRBV7-2 and TRBJ1-4, with TRBD1 as a possible D gene (5 bases). V lost 1 base and J lost 4, with 13 bases in between. The CDR3 contains 16 residues. The V gene's germline CDR1 is SGHTA and CDR2 FQGNSA.